This is a list of T cell receptor beta chains from one sample in a study of cytomegalovirus exposure and HLA in healthy donors. This table comes from immunoSEQ multiplex PCR, and its TCRdb copy is limited to in-frame clones, with some not included. Among some 240,000 clones listed, around nine tenths were seen once. The sample comprised PBMCs. These receptors were obtained from a girl under 10 years old in good health and CMV-seronegative. CDR3s include the opening cysteine and the closing phenylalanine or tryptophan. D genes are given only for firm matches.

d_call v_call cdr3_length cdr3_aa
TRBD1 TRBV10-3 13 CAISAGTGCGYTF
TRBD1 TRBV6-5 15 CASSYRGPNTGELFF
TRBD2 TRBV5-3 14 CATGLAEYTGELFF
NA TRBV30 13 CAWSSTGFEKLFF
TRBD2 TRBV10-3 14 CAASSSGGAYEQYF
NA TRBV27 14 CASSPGAGANVLTF
TRBD2 TRBV2 14 CASRGTSGGHEQYF
TRBD1 TRBV27 14 CASSSDRGFRGYTF
NA TRBV15 14 CATSRETANTEAFF
TRBD2 TRBV6-5 16 CASSYSASGSAYEQYF
NA TRBV5-4 16 CASTSSGRVKHNEQFF
TRBD2 TRBV11-2 16 CASSLAGGVPTDTQYF
NA TRBV30 14 CAWSFRGGYTEAFF
TRBD1 TRBV7-7 13 CASSLQGTDTQYF
NA TRBV30 13 CAWSVRGFSPLHF
TRBD1 TRBV5-1 13 CASSQGQNNEQFF
NA TRBV7-2 14 CASSLTRSTGELFF
NA TRBV5-1 15 CASREGTISGYGYTF
NA TRBV4-1 16 CASSSRLGKTVETQYF
NA TRBV15 21 CATSRDIQGLKRLGSNQPQHF
TRBD1 TRBV9 16 CASSVGQGKMNTEAFF
NA TRBV12-5 15 CASGSVFSGANVLTF
TRBD2 TRBV6-6 14 CASSYTSGINEQFF
NA TRBV20-1 11 CSARSQETQYF
NA TRBV18 18 CASSPLGQARQSGNTIYF
NA TRBV9 15 CASSPGGPSNQPQHF
NA TRBV1 18 CTSSQDPPSGSRTDTQYF
TRBD1 TRBV7-9 14 CASSLGTGGSGYTF
NA TRBV30 13 CAWSGGDNQPQHF
NA TRBV13 12 CASSLVGEPQHF
TRBD2 TRBV10-2 15 CASSLSGLTSYEQYF
NA TRBV23-1 15 CASSQLPGELKGYTF
TRBD2 TRBV4-1 15 CASSRLAGGTDTQYF
NA TRBV6-1 12 CASSERPYEQYF
NA TRBV20-1 11 CSAKNGGGYTF
TRBD1 TRBV11-3 16 CASSTPQGDLSYEQYF
NA TRBV27 16 CASRTFDTSDNSPLHF
NA TRBV19 14 CASSMGGSSYEQYF
TRBD2 TRBV9 16 CASSAPGLAGGSEQFF
NA TRBV27 13 CASSSSVNTEAFF
NA TRBV30 14 CAWGGQRKADTQYF
NA TRBV7-7 14 CASSLTRDTGELFF
NA TRBV18 13 CASSPEASLGAFF
TRBD2 TRBV7-2 18 CASSLDQPGLGYTGELFF
NA TRBV5-1 16 CASSLVGAPEGNTIYF
NA TRBV18 15 CASSPRTEPSAGYTF
TRBD2 TRBV10-2 14 CASRLAGASYEQYF
NA TRBV27 13 CASSLAPGQPQHF